These 26 T cell receptor beta chains were sequenced from one sample in a study of CD8 T cells in Susac syndrome. An input of roughly 0.45 to 1 ug of RNA was subjected to reverse transcription using random hexamers. TCRdb processed the immunoSEQ multiplex PCR reads anew with MiXCR; each CDR3 protein has one entry. The sample consists of around 71,000 distinct CDR3 sequences, about 92% of them appearing once. Sequencing was done on a sample of CD4+ T cells from PBMCs. These receptor sequences come from a human donor with Susac syndrome.

The J gene is TRBJ2-1, the V gene TRBV5-1; 7 nucleotides line up with TRBD1. Germline V gene data show CDR1 as SGHRS and CDR2 as YFSETQ. CDR3 length: 13 residues. Germline trimming cut 3 bases from V and 4 bases from J; bases unmatched to any gene: 1. This CDR3 is CASSWGQYNEQFF. The CDR3 DNA sequence: TGCGCCAGCAGCTGGGGACAGTACAATGAGCAGTTCTTC.

This chain joins TRBV5-1 and TRBJ2-5, with D maybe TRBD1 (6 bases). CDR3 length: 14 amino acids. Trimming left V 3 bases short and J 0 bases short, with 9 bases between. CDR1 and CDR2 from the germline V gene are SGHRS and YFSETQ. The CDR3 loop is CASSSGTNQETQYF. The CDR3 bases are TGCGCCAGCAGCTCCGGGACAAACCAAGAGACCCAGTACTTC.

The chain employs TRBV7-2 and TRBJ1-1; 7 bases are a match to TRBD1. Germline CDR1 SGHTA, CDR2 FQGNSA. CDR3 length: 15 residues. V shed 0 bases and J 1 base; nucleotides not matched to a gene: 2. Here the CDR3 reads CASSLAGQANTEAFF. The CDR3 nucleotides are TGTGCCAGCAGCTTAGCAGGACAGGCGAACACTGAAGCTTTCTTT.

The V gene is TRBV4-2, the J gene TRBJ1-2; D perhaps matches TRBD1 (6 bases). Trimming cost V 3 bases and J 2 bases, with 10 bases left between them. This CDR3 region has 14 residues. Germline V gene sequence: CDR1 LGHNA, CDR2 YNFKEQ. The CDR3 loop is CASSQPQGNYGYTF. In nucleotides, the CDR3 is TGTGCCAGCAGCCAGCCTCAGGGGAACTATGGCTACACCTTC.

This chain's CDR3 is CASSPLGTSGGNEQFF. The DNA for the CDR3 is TGTGCCAGCTCACCACTCGGGACTAGCGGGGGGAATGAGCAGTTCTTC. The rearrangement uses TRBV18 and TRBJ2-1; TRBD2 agrees at 15 bases. The V segment lost 1 base and the J segment 7 bases; nucleotides outside the gene matches: 2. The V gene's germline CDR1 is KGHSH and CDR2 LQKENI. The CDR3 totals 16 residues.

In its sample, this clonotype was seen a few times. CDR3: CASTTILAGVYNEQFF. The CDR3 nucleotides read TGTGCCAGCACTACCATACTAGCGGGGGTCTACAATGAGCAGTTCTTC. The chain couples TRBV6-2 or TRBV6-3 to TRBJ2-1, with 11 bases lining up with TRBD2. Trimming cost V 7 bases and J 3 bases; bases outside gene matches: 8. Germline loops: CDR1 MNHEY, CDR2 SVGEGT. The length of the CDR3 is 16 residues.

The chain has TRBV5-1 and TRBJ1-5, with a tentative D call TRBD1 (6 bases). Germline V gene sequence: CDR1 SGHRS, CDR2 YFSETQ. The CDR3 is made up of 17 amino acids. V lost 2 bases to trimming and J lost 2 bases, with 17 bases between them. CDR3 region: CASSLGAGGAGNQPQHF. The CDR3 DNA reads as TGCGCCAGCAGCTTAGGGGCCGGGGGCGCGGGCAATCAGCCCCAGCATTTT.

V gene TRBV18 combines with J gene TRBJ2-7; 10 positions agree with TRBD1. Germline V gene data show CDR1 as KGHSH and CDR2 as LQKENI. V gave up 3 bases and J gave up 3 bases; unmatched junction bases: 5. The CDR3 consists of 15 residues. The CDR3 loop reads CASSPGTGDFYEQYF. In DNA, the CDR3 is TGTGCCAGCTCACCCGGGACAGGGGACTTCTACGAGCAGTACTTC.

The rearrangement uses TRBV9 and TRBJ2-7, with 12 bases fitting TRBD2. This CDR3 has 15 amino acids. Unmatched junction bases numbered 3, after V lost 4 bases and J lost 1 base. The germline V gene encodes CDR1 SGDLS and CDR2 YYNGEE. CDR3 DNA sequence: TGTGCCAGCAGCATCGGACTAGCGGGGTCCTACGAGCAGTACTTC. Amino acids: CASSIGLAGSYEQYF.

This chain joins TRBV7-2 and TRBJ2-5, with TRBD2 matching 9 bases. This CDR3 spans 16 amino acids. Germline V gene data show CDR1 as SGHTA and CDR2 as FQGNSA. The V and J ends lost 3 bases and 1 base, in that order; junction bases with no gene match: 6. The CDR3 DNA is TGTGCCAGCAGCTTTGTCCCAGCGGGGGGCCAAGAGACCCAGTACTTC. Protein sequence: CASSFVPAGGQETQYF.

In this sample, this clonotype turned up a few times. The V call is TRBV29-1, the J call TRBJ1-1, with D hard to call. The V end lost 8 bases, the J end lost 3 bases, and 16 bases lay between the germline ends. The CDR3 spans 13 residues. Germline V gene lookup returns CDR1 SQVTM and CDR2 ANQGSEA. As DNA, the CDR3 is TGCAGCCCTCGAGGCCGGGGAGACACTGAAGCTTTCTTT. It codes for CSPRGRGDTEAFF.

This clonotype has just one count. The genes are TRBV5-1 and TRBJ2-1, with 7 positions matching TRBD1. The germline CDR1 and CDR2 sequences are SGHRS and YFSETQ. The V and J ends lost 4 bases and 9 bases, in that order; junction bases with no gene match: 10. The CDR3 has 14 residues. The CDR3 protein is CASSLGQLESEQFF. The DNA of the CDR3 is TGCGCCAGCAGCCTGGGACAGTTGGAAAGTGAGCAGTTCTTC.

The gene calls are TRBV7-6 and TRBJ2-7, with a possible D match to TRBD2 (6 bases). Trimming removed 3 bases from V and 1 base from J, with 13 bases in between. Germline CDR1 SGHVS, CDR2 FNYEAQ. This CDR3 region has 15 residues. The CDR3 DNA is TGTGCCAGCAGCTTCGGGGGATCAAAGTCCTACGAGCAGTACTTC. As protein: CASSFGGSKSYEQYF.

This chain's CDR3 is CASTVSGVILNYEQYF. For the CDR3, the DNA is TGTGCCAGCACCGTGTCGGGGGTAATCTTGAATTACGAGCAGTACTTC. The V call is TRBV2, the J call TRBJ2-7; D may be TRBD2 (6 bases). Germline lookup yields CDR1 SNHLY and CDR2 FYNNEI. V dropped 7 bases and J dropped 4 bases, with 23 bases sitting between them. The CDR3 runs 16 residues.

The rearrangement joins TRBV6-5 to TRBJ1-1; 9 nucleotides line up with TRBD1. The germline V gene has CDR1 MNHEY and CDR2 SVGAGI. The CDR3 runs 15 residues. J lost 5 bases, V lost 3 bases, and 7 bases had no gene match. In DNA form, the CDR3 reads TGTGCCAGCAGTTATGGGGACAGGGAGCGAACTGAAGCTTTCTTT. Protein: CASSYGDRERTEAFF.

The chain recombines TRBV12-3 or TRBV12-4 with TRBJ2-7, with 7 bases aligning to TRBD1. The CDR3 totals 13 residues. The ends lost 1 base at V and 6 bases at J; junction bases unmatched: 3. The CDR3 nucleotides read TGTGCCAGCAGTTTAGTAGACAGGGCCGAGCAGTACTTC. It specifies CASSLVDRAEQYF.

The chain combines TRBV6-2 or TRBV6-3 with TRBJ2-2; D possibly uses TRBD1 or TRBD2 (6 bases each). The CDR3 consists of 19 residues. Trimming pared 2 bases from V and 7 bases from J, leaving 26 bases between. In germline, CDR1 is MNHEY, CDR2 SVGEGT. The CDR3 DNA follows: TGTGCCAGCAGTTACCACCGATCGGGGGCAGGGAGCGGTGGCGGGGAGCTGTTTTTT. It specifies CASSYHRSGAGSGGGELFF.

The rearrangement uses TRBV2 and TRBJ2-5; tentative D call: TRBD2 (6 bases). V dropped 6 bases and J dropped 5 bases, with 10 bases sitting between them. The CDR3 contains 12 residues. CDR1 and CDR2 (germline): SNHLY, FYNNEI. This CDR3 reads CASREGLETQYF. The CDR3 DNA reads as TGTGCCAGCAGGGAGGGGTTGGAGACCCAGTACTTC. Variable domain in full (rest from reference TRBV2 and TRBJ2-5): EPEVTQTPSHQVTQMGQEVILRCVPISNHLYFYWYRQILGQKVEFLVSFYNNEISEKSEIFDDQFSVERPDGSNFTLKIRSTKLEDSAMYFCASREGLETQYFGPGTRLLVL.

The rearrangement joins TRBV20-1 to TRBJ2-1; 9 bases fit TRBD2. Trimming removed 2 bases from V and 4 bases from J; junction bases left unmatched: 3. The CDR3 runs to 14 residues. From germline, CDR1 is DFQATT and CDR2 SNEGSKA (reference sequence). CDR3 sequence (DNA): TGCAGTGCTAGACTAGCGGGGAAATACAATGAGCAGTTCTTC. Residues: CSARLAGKYNEQFF.

The gene calls are TRBV5-4 and TRBJ2-7, with D tentatively TRBD2 (7 bases). With 4 bases removed from V and 1 base from J, the gap between germline ends came to 18 bases. The V gene's germline CDR1 is SGHNT and CDR2 YYREEE (reference sequence). This CDR3 comprises 16 residues. CDR3 region: CASSGDPGGRSYEQYF. In DNA, the CDR3 is TGTGCCAGCAGCGGGGATCCGGGGGGCCGTTCCTACGAGCAGTACTTC.

The rearrangement links TRBV29-1 to TRBJ1-4, with D perhaps matching TRBD1 (6 bases). Germline V CDR1 and CDR2: SQVTM, ANQGSEA. Trimming shortened V by 4 bases and J by 8 bases, and 14 bases separated the two germline ends. The CDR3 is 13 residues long. As DNA, the CDR3 is TGCAGCGTTGTACAGGGAGGGGGAGAAAAACTGTTTTTT. It yields the protein CSVVQGGGEKLFF.

The genes are TRBV25-1 and TRBJ2-3; 8 positions match TRBD2. CDR3 length: 16 amino acids. Trimming cost V 4 bases and J 2 bases; bases outside gene matches: 8. The germline V gene has CDR1 MGHDK and CDR2 SYGVNS. CDR3 DNA: TGTGCCAGCAGTGTGGGACTAGTCCGCGACACAGATACGCAGTATTTT. It specifies CASSVGLVRDTDTQYF.

The chain employs TRBV7-3 and TRBJ2-5; a weak D match, TRBD2 (6 bases). The germline V gene encodes CDR1 SGHTA and CDR2 FQGTGA. The CDR3 loop spans 14 amino acids. Trimming removed 5 bases at V and 4 bases at J, with 14 bases between. The CDR3 here is CASSPAGSLETQYF. In DNA, the CDR3 is TGTGCCAGCAGCCCTGCGGGATCCTTAGAGACCCAGTACTTC.

The V gene is TRBV5-5, the J gene TRBJ2-3; D gene unclear. CDR3 length: 16 residues. Deletions cut 1 base from V and 4 bases from J, with 16 bases between. Germline loops: CDR1 SGHKS, CDR2 YYEKEE (reference sequence). CDR3 DNA sequence: TGTGCCAGCAGCTTGTTGTCGGCCGATTCCCCAGATACGCAGTATTTT. Protein product: CASSLLSADSPDTQYF.

The genes are TRBV6-2 or TRBV6-3 and TRBJ1-4, with D possibly matching TRBD1 (5 bases). In germline, CDR1 is MNHEY, CDR2 SVGEGT. V was cut by 5 bases and J by 6 bases, with 19 bases left in between. The length of the CDR3 is 16 residues. The chain's CDR3 is CASSPHYSGRDEKLFF. The CDR3 bases are TGTGCCAGCAGTCCGCATTACTCGGGGCGCGATGAAAAACTGTTTTTT.

The V call is TRBV30, the J call TRBJ2-1; D might be TRBD1 or TRBD2, each matching 5 bases. Germline V gene data show CDR1 as GTSNPN and CDR2 as SVGIG (reference sequence). CDR3 size: 14 residues. V lost 0 bases, J lost 8 bases, and 14 bases lay in between. The CDR3 loop reads CAWSVNEGQDEQFF. For the CDR3, the DNA is TGTGCCTGGAGTGTAAATGAGGGGCAGGATGAGCAGTTCTTC. The variable domain in full, completed from reference TRBV30 and TRBJ2-1, reads SQTIHQWPATLVQPVGSPLSLECTVEGTSNPNLYWYRQAAGRGLQLLFYSVGIGQISSEVPQNLSASRPQDRQFILSSKKLLLSDSGFYLCAWSVNEGQDEQFFGPGTRLTVL.